The next 29 T cell receptor beta chains were all read from a single sample in a study of Graves' ophthalmopathy and Graves' hyperthyroidism. TCR beta CDR3 regions were amplified from RNA transcripts. HTBI-primed first-round RT-PCR preceded second-round multiplex PCR. TCRdb re-called the multiplex PCR reads with MiXCR, one entry per CDR3 protein. Of about 620,000 distinct CDR3 sequences in the sample, about 24% were seen once. Specimen: peripheral blood. Source of these receptors: a woman between 18 and 29 years old with stable Graves' hyperthyroidism. Some clones in this sample may be carry-over from other donors' samples.

The V call is TRBV28, the J call TRBJ1-1, with D hard to call. This CDR3 contains 11 residues. The germline V and J ends were trimmed by 7 bases and 6 bases, with 9 bases remaining between them. The germline gives CDR1 MDHEN, CDR2 SYDVKM. This chain's CDR3 is CASTLNAEAFF. The CDR3 nucleotides read TGTGCCAGCACTCTCAACGCTGAAGCTTTCTTT. The full variable domain, completed using reference TRBV28 and TRBJ1-1, is DVKVTQSSRYLVKRTGEKVFLECVQDMDHENMFWYRQDPGLGLRLIYFSYDVKMKEKGDIPEGYSVSREKKERFSLILESASTNQTSMYLCASTLNAEAFFGQGTRLTVV.

V and J are TRBV6-1 and TRBJ2-7, with D tentatively TRBD1 (6 bases). V dropped 0 bases and J dropped 2 bases, with 11 bases sitting between them. The CDR3 spans 15 residues. CDR1 is MNHNS, CDR2 SASEGT, per germline. The CDR3 spells CASSEAPAGAYEQYF. DNA for the CDR3: TGTGCCAGCAGTGAAGCCCCAGCAGGGGCCTACGAGCAGTACTTC.

This clonotype was counted a few times. This sequence joins TRBV4-2 and TRBJ2-2, with D hard to call. CDR3 length: 13 amino acids. V was trimmed by 0 bases and J by 7 bases, leaving 6 bases between them. In germline, CDR1 is LGHNA, CDR2 YNFKEQ. CDR3 amino acids: CASSQDAGGELFF. CDR3 DNA sequence: TGTGCCAGCAGCCAAGATGCAGGCGGGGAGCTGTTTTTT.

CDR3 bases: TGCAGCGCCGGGACAGGGGCTGGAAGGGAGCAGTACTTC. Protein sequence: CSAGTGAGREQYF. This sequence joins TRBV29-1 and TRBJ2-7, with 10 bases that match TRBD1. From germline, CDR1 is SQVTM and CDR2 ANQGSEA. This CDR3 is 13 amino acids long. V was clipped by 7 bases and J by 7 bases; unmatched bases: 10.

The chain links TRBV6-5 to TRBJ2-7; D ambiguous. Trimming shortened V by 0 bases and J by 2 bases, and 11 bases separated the two germline ends. Germline CDR1 and CDR2: MNHEY and SVGAGI. The CDR3 is 15 residues long. This CDR3 reads CASSYSRQVAYEQYF. In DNA form, the CDR3 reads TGTGCCAGCAGTTACTCGAGGCAGGTCGCCTACGAGCAGTACTTC.

V usage is TRBV5-1 and J usage is TRBJ2-5, with D perhaps matching TRBD2 (5 bases). Trimming took 2 bases from V and 1 from J, leaving 12 bases between them. The CDR3 runs to 15 residues. In germline, CDR1 is SGHRS, CDR2 YFSETQ. CDR3 sequence: CASSFGERRQETQYF. The DNA of the CDR3 is TGCGCCAGCAGCTTCGGGGAGCGCCGCCAAGAGACCCAGTACTTC.

The chain links TRBV6-1 to TRBJ2-7; D is possibly TRBD1 or TRBD2 (5 bases each). V was cut by 2 bases and J by 5 bases, with 19 bases left in between. Germline assignment: CDR1 MNHNS and CDR2 SASEGT. The CDR3 length is 16 residues. Here the CDR3 reads CASSERLGTGSDEQYF. Here the CDR3 DNA reads TGTGCCAGCAGTGAACGCCTCGGGACGGGTTCAGACGAGCAGTACTTC.

This clonotype was seen repeatedly, ten times or more. This chain connects TRBV12-3 or TRBV12-4 to TRBJ1-1; D is perhaps TRBD1 (5 bases). The CDR3 runs 18 residues. Trimming shortened V by 5 bases and J by 1 base, and 23 bases separated the two germline ends. The CDR3 sequence: CASSLRPGLTLGNTEAFF. CDR3 nucleotide sequence: TGTGCCAGCAGTCTTCGACCGGGACTCACTTTGGGGAACACTGAAGCTTTCTTT.

The rearrangement joins TRBV3-1 to TRBJ1-5; 8 nucleotides agree with TRBD1. The CDR3 has 17 residues. CDR1 and CDR2 from the germline V gene are LGHDT and YNNKEL (reference sequence). Trimming cost V 1 base and J 2 bases; bases outside gene matches: 7. In DNA, the CDR3 is TGTGCCAGCAGCCAAGGCAGGGGGCGAGGGGGCAATCAGCCCCAGCATTTT. Its protein is CASSQGRGRGGNQPQHF.

This clonotype was recorded many times. The J gene is TRBJ2-4, the V gene TRBV20-1; TRBD1 agrees at 7 bases. The V gene's germline CDR1 is DFQATT and CDR2 SNEGSKA (reference sequence). The CDR3 is made up of 13 amino acids. V lost 1 base and J lost 8; bases outside the gene matches: 5. CDR3 in DNA: TGCAGTGCTAGAGCCTACAGGGGTGACATTCAGTACTTC. Translation gives CSARAYRGDIQYF.

The chain couples TRBV12-3 or TRBV12-4 to TRBJ2-7; TRBD2 is a possible D gene (5 bases). V was trimmed by 6 bases and J by 5 bases, leaving 20 bases between them. This CDR3 spans 15 amino acids. In nucleotides, the CDR3 is TGTGCCAGCAGCTCTACCGGGATCCCGGTGGACGAGCAGTACTTC. Translating it yields CASSSTGIPVDEQYF.

V gene TRBV5-5 combines with J gene TRBJ1-5; 9 bases match TRBD1. The CDR3 contains 15 residues. Germline trimming cut 1 base from V and 5 bases from J; bases unmatched to any gene: 4. Germline values: CDR1 SGHKS, CDR2 YYEKEE (reference sequence). CDR3 coding DNA: TGTGCCAGCAGCTTGCGGACAGGGGACCATCAGCCCCAGCATTTT. This codes for CASSLRTGDHQPQHF.

There are many counts of this clonotype. The rearrangement uses TRBV6-5 and TRBJ1-5; 8 positions match TRBD1. The V gene end was trimmed by 10 bases and the J gene end by 0 bases; junction bases not matched to a gene: 11. This CDR3 has 16 residues. Germline V CDR1 and CDR2: MNHEY, SVGAGI. The DNA for the CDR3 is TGTGCCAACCTTGAAACAGGGGGAATTAGCAATCAGCCCCAGCATTTT. Residues: CANLETGGISNQPQHF.

This clonotype showed up many times. CDR3 sequence: CASSSTRKAGNTIYF. CDR3 DNA sequence: TGTGCCAGTAGTTCGACACGGAAGGCTGGAAACACCATATATTTT. The chain combines TRBV19 with TRBJ1-3; no reliable D call. V lost 5 bases, J lost 2 bases, and 13 bases lay in between. The germline gives CDR1 LNHDA, CDR2 SQIVND (reference sequence). The CDR3 totals 15 residues.

This clonotype was recorded at least ten times. This chain uses TRBV12-3 or TRBV12-4 with TRBJ1-2; D is unresolved. Trimming pared 4 bases from V and 2 bases from J, leaving 17 bases between. This CDR3 is 16 amino acids long. CDR3 sequence (DNA): TGTGCCAGCAGTTCTACACCCCGGGGAGAGAACTATGGCTACACCTTC. This codes for CASSSTPRGENYGYTF.

This clonotype was observed a handful of times. The CDR3, as DNA: TGTGCCAGCAGTTTCCGCAAGAATCTAGCGGCCTACGAGCAGTACTTC. Translation: CASSFRKNLAAYEQYF. The chain carries TRBV27 and TRBJ2-7; 7 positions match TRBD2. After removal of 3 bases from V and 2 bases from J, the junction contained 10 bases not matched to a gene. Germline CDR1 is MNHEY and CDR2 is SMNVEV (reference sequence). The CDR3 extends over 16 amino acids.

This clonotype was detected many times. This chain connects TRBV12-3 or TRBV12-4 to TRBJ1-5; tentative D call: TRBD1 (5 bases). There are 15 residues in the CDR3. V lost 5 bases and J 1 base, leaving 12 bases between the germline ends. The CDR3 is CASSLGRTSNQPQHF. CDR3 coding DNA: TGTGCCAGCAGTCTGGGACGTACGAGCAATCAGCCCCAGCATTTT.

This clonotype appeared many times. This rearrangement joins TRBV20-1 to TRBJ1-5, with a tentative D call TRBD1 (5 bases). The CDR3 has 13 amino acids. In germline, CDR1 is DFQATT, CDR2 SNEGSKA (reference sequence). V lost 0 bases, J lost 5 bases, and 8 bases lay in between. CDR3 in DNA: TGCAGTGCTAGAGAACTGGGGGATCAGCCCCAGCATTTT. Protein: CSARELGDQPQHF.

This clonotype was recorded many times. The gene calls are TRBV6-5 and TRBJ1-2; TRBD1 aligns across 7 bases. The CDR3 has 15 residues. Trimming cost V 2 bases and J 0 bases; bases outside gene matches: 3. CDR1 and CDR2 (germline): MNHEY, SVGAGI. This CDR3 reads CASSYTGDPNYGYTF. For the CDR3, the DNA is TGTGCCAGCAGTTACACAGGGGACCCTAACTATGGCTACACCTTC.

This clonotype was seen a handful of times. This CDR3 reads CASSLDGTIYF. The CDR3 DNA reads TGTGCCAGCAGCTTAGACGGCACCATATATTTT. V is TRBV7-2 and J is TRBJ1-3; D not resolved. Looked up from germline, CDR1 is SGHTA and CDR2 is FQGNSA. Trimming removed 1 base at V and 9 bases at J, with 4 bases between. CDR3 length: 11 amino acids.

This clonotype was counted a few times. Germline and junction disagree at one end, which may indicate a read error. The chain has TRBV6-5 and TRBJ2-7, with D tentatively TRBD1 or TRBD2 (5 bases each). The V gene's germline CDR1 is MNHEY and CDR2 SVGAGI. The CDR3 consists of 16 residues. In DNA form, the CDR3 reads TGTGCCAGCAGTTTCTCAGGGACGGTAGATAGTTACGATCAGTACTTC. Translating gives CASSFSGTVDSYDQYF.

This clonotype was picked up many times. The chain has TRBV12-3 or TRBV12-4 and TRBJ1-2, with D perhaps TRBD1 (5 bases). V was trimmed by 7 bases and J by 0 bases, leaving 15 bases between them. The CDR3 is made up of 15 amino acids. CDR3 sequence: CASTDRGRSNYGYTF. Written as DNA, the CDR3 is TGTGCCAGCACCGACCGGGGGAGGTCTAACTATGGCTACACCTTC.

This clonotype was observed many times. The CDR3: CASSESAGARETQYF. The CDR3 DNA sequence: TGCGCCAGCAGTGAGTCGGCGGGGGCGCGGGAGACCCAGTACTTC. The chain carries TRBV10-1 and TRBJ2-5; tentatively, D is TRBD2 (7 bases). The length of the CDR3 is 15 residues. V was cut by 0 bases and J by 5 bases, with 13 bases left in between. Germline V gene sequence: CDR1 WNHNN, CDR2 SYGVQD (reference sequence).

This clonotype was detected ten times or more. The genes are TRBV19 and TRBJ1-2; 7 bases are a match to TRBD1. The CDR3 has 16 residues. Looked up from germline, CDR1 is LNHDA and CDR2 is SQIVND (reference sequence). The ends lost 5 bases at V and 2 bases at J; junction bases unmatched: 11. The CDR3 region is CASSWIGGRINYGYTF. CDR3 DNA sequence: TGTGCCAGTAGTTGGATAGGGGGCCGAATCAACTATGGCTACACCTTC.

The chain joins TRBV13 to TRBJ1-1; no clear D gene. CDR3 size: 17 residues. V was shortened by 1 base and J by 3 bases, with 18 bases between the two germline ends. The germline CDR1 and CDR2 sequences are PRHDT and FYEKMQ (reference sequence). CDR3 sequence: CASSLVSLGVEYTEAFF. In nucleotides, the CDR3 is TGTGCCAGCAGCTTAGTCTCTCTTGGGGTAGAATACACTGAAGCTTTCTTT.

This clonotype was detected ten times or more. The chain has TRBV6-1 and TRBJ2-2; no reliable D call. CDR3 length equals 13 residues. With 7 bases removed from V and 0 bases from J, the gap between germline ends came to 6 bases. CDR1 is MNHNS, CDR2 SASEGT, per germline. Here the CDR3 DNA reads TGTGCCAGCACTGCTACGAACACCGGGGAGCTGTTTTTT. Translation gives CASTATNTGELFF.

The chain combines TRBV9 with TRBJ2-3; no clear D. The ends were cut back, 5 bases at V and 6 bases at J, with 10 bases in the middle. From germline, CDR1 is SGDLS and CDR2 YYNGEE. The CDR3 is made up of 12 amino acids. In nucleotides, the CDR3 is TGTGCCAGCAGTCCCGCACGGGATACGCAGTATTTT. Amino acids: CASSPARDTQYF.

This clonotype was counted many times. The final CDR3 position lacks the conserved phenylalanine or tryptophan, pointing to a likely read error. The gene calls are TRBV6-1 and TRBJ1-1; possible D gene TRBD1, 6 bases. Germline V gene lookup returns CDR1 MNHNS and CDR2 SASEGT. This CDR3 has 15 amino acids. V lost 6 bases and J 0 bases, leaving 14 bases between the germline ends. In DNA form, the CDR3 reads TGTGCCAGCAGGCACCGGACAGCCATGAACACTGAAGCTTTCCTT. Protein product: CASRHRTAMNTEAFL.

The V and J genes are TRBV15 and TRBJ2-2; D may correspond to TRBD1 or TRBD2 (5 bases each). From germline, CDR1 is LNHNV and CDR2 YYDKDF (reference sequence). Trimming cost V 6 bases and J 6 bases, with 14 bases left between them. CDR3 length: 14 residues. CDR3 amino acids: CATRPQGEAGELFF. The CDR3 region has the DNA TGTGCCACCAGACCCCAGGGAGAGGCCGGGGAGCTGTTTTTT.